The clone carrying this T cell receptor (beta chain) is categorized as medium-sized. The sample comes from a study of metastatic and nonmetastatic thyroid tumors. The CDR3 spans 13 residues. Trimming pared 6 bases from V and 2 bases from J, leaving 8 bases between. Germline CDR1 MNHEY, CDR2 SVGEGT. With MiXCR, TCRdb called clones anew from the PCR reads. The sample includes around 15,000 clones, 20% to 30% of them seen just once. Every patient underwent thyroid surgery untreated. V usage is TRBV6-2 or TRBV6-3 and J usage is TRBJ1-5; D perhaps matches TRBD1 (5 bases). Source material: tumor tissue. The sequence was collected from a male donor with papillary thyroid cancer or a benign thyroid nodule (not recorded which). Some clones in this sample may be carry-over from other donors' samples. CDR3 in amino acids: CASRGRRNQPQHF. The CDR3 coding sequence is TGTGCCAGCAGGGGACGGCGCAATCAGCCCCAGCATTTT.